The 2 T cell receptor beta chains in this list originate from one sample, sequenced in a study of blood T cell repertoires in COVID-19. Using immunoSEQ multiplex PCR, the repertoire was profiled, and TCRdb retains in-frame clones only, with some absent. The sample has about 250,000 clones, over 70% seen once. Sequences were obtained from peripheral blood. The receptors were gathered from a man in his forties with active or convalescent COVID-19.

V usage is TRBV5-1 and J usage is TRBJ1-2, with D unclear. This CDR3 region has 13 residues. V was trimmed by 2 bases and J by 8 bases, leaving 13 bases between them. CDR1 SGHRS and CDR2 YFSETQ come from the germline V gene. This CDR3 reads CASSFEGRNGYTF. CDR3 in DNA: TGCGCCAGCAGCTTTGAAGGGAGGAACGGCTACACCTTC.

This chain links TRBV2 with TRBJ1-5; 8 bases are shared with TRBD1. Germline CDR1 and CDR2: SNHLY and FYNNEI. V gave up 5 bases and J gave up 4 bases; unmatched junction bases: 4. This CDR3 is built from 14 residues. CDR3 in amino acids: CASSPGTGNQPQHF. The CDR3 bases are TGTGCCAGCAGTCCCGGGACAGGAAATCAGCCCCAGCATTTT.